This T cell receptor (beta chain) is from a study of blood T cell repertoires in COVID-19. Study-level information: Samples representing acute and convalescent COVID-19 were sourced from the United States, Italy and Spain. Sample material is recorded as cDNA or gDNA derived from T cells, B-cell-depleted T cells, or PBMCs.

CDR1 SNHLY and CDR2 FYNNEI come from the germline V gene. The V segment lost 7 bases and the J segment 4 bases; nucleotides outside the gene matches: 6. The CDR3 runs to 17 residues. In the study's own analysis: Amplifying reference gene primers gave estimates of nucleated cell counts. The table came from immunoSEQ multiplex PCR; TCRdb's copy has only in-frame clones and leaves some out. The V and J calls and clone size were taken over from that table, and D and trimming were inferred from the DNA. Of around 65,000 clones listed, roughly four fifths were seen once; the top ten hold roughly 12%. This clonotype was sampled from a human donor in a cohort sampled during active COVID-19. The J gene is TRBJ2-2, the V gene TRBV2, with 16 bases aligning to TRBD2. The sequenced sample was peripheral blood. The CDR3 sequence is CASTGLAGGQFTGELFF. The CDR3 DNA follows: TGTGCCAGCACGGGACTAGCGGGGGGGCAATTCACCGGGGAGCTGTTTTTT.